What follows are 18 T cell receptor beta chains derived from one specimen sequenced in a study of T cell repertoires in cytomegalovirus infection. TCRdb recomputed calls from the reads with MiXCR, one row per CDR3 protein. The table includes approximately 120,000 distinct CDR3 sequences, about 31% detected once. The antigens for these receptors are not known. Source: CD8+ T cells from cultured PBMCs, taken from culture after CMV antigen stimulation. These receptors all come from a human donor in good health (CMV status not recorded). Some clones in this sample may be carry-over from other donors' samples.

This clonotype has a handful of counts. The CDR3 is CASRASGGYLNTDTQYF. CDR3 DNA sequence: TGTGCCAGCAGGGCTAGCGGGGGGTATTTAAACACAGATACGCAGTATTTT. This chain links TRBV6-1 with TRBJ2-3, with TRBD2 identical over 11 bases. The V gene end was trimmed by 6 bases and the J gene end by 2 bases; junction bases not matched to a gene: 10. Germline CDR1 MNHNS, CDR2 SASEGT. This CDR3 spans 17 amino acids.

In its sample, this clonotype was seen a few times. The chain carries TRBV6-5 and TRBJ2-5; D call uncertain. The CDR3 extends over 13 amino acids. Germline V lookup: CDR1 MNHEY, CDR2 SVGAGI. V lost 6 bases to trimming and J lost 1 base, with 9 bases between them. The CDR3 loop is CASRAGPQETQYF. The CDR3 nucleotides are TGTGCCAGCAGGGCTGGGCCCCAAGAGACCCAGTACTTC.

This clonotype was found a few times. The chain is built from TRBV27 and TRBJ1-5; no clear D gene. This CDR3 is 15 amino acids long. Germline-derived CDR1 and CDR2 are MNHEY and SMNVEV (reference sequence). V was shortened by 1 base and J by 3 bases, with 10 bases between the two germline ends. The CDR3 spells CASSLFGSDNQPQHF. The CDR3 coding sequence is TGTGCCAGCAGTTTATTCGGGTCAGACAATCAGCCCCAGCATTTT.

Comment on this clonotype: One end of the junction fails to match germline, which may point to a read error. The rearrangement uses TRBV28 and TRBJ2-7, with 9 bases that match TRBD2. Germline CDR1 MDHEN, CDR2 SYDVKM. The CDR3 loop spans 16 amino acids. CDR3 bases: TGTACCAGCAGTTTTTCCCTCGCGGGGGGGCCCTACGAGCAGTACTTC. It encodes CTSSFSLAGGPYEQYF.

This clonotype was detected ten times or more. The CDR3 DNA sequence: TGCGCCAGCAGCCTTCGACAGGGAGTTGATTCACCCCTCCACTTT. It codes for CASSLRQGVDSPLHF. This chain joins TRBV4-1 and TRBJ1-6, with TRBD1 matching 7 bases. CDR3 length equals 15 residues. V lost 4 bases and J lost 8; bases outside the gene matches: 8. CDR1 and CDR2 from the germline V gene are MGHRA and YSYEKL.

For this clonotype: An end of the junction does not agree with germline; a read error may underlie this. The V gene is TRBV3-1, the J gene TRBJ2-7; 8 bases map to TRBD1. Germline V gene sequence: CDR1 LGHDT, CDR2 YNNKEL (reference sequence). This CDR3 region has 12 residues. The CDR3 DNA is TGTGCCAGCAGTCTAGGACAGGGCCCCCAGGACTTC. Amino acid sequence: CASSLGQGPQDF.

The V gene is TRBV4-1, the J gene TRBJ2-7; tentatively, D is TRBD1 or TRBD2 (5 bases each). CDR3 length equals 14 residues. V lost 1 base to trimming and J lost 3 bases, with 10 bases between them. Germline V gene sequence: CDR1 MGHRA, CDR2 YSYEKL. The CDR3 loop is CASSQVLGDYEQYF. Here the CDR3 DNA reads TGCGCCAGCAGCCAAGTCTTGGGGGACTACGAGCAGTACTTC.

V usage is TRBV27 and J usage is TRBJ2-1; TRBD1 agrees at 7 bases. This CDR3 comprises 13 residues. Germline V gene lookup returns CDR1 MNHEY and CDR2 SMNVEV (reference sequence). The J segment lost 4 bases and the V segment lost 11 bases, leaving 8 bases of the junction unmatched. The DNA of the CDR3 is TGTGCCTCGACAGGGAAAGAGTACAATGAGCAGTTCTTC. As protein: CASTGKEYNEQFF.

This clonotype was detected a few times. This chain connects TRBV20-1 to TRBJ1-5, with D possibly being TRBD1 (6 bases). CDR1 DFQATT and CDR2 SNEGSKA come from the germline V gene (reference sequence). This CDR3 has 15 residues. V was pared by 0 bases and J by 2 bases, with 11 bases between. The CDR3 loop reads CSAREWPGGNQPQHF. DNA of the CDR3: TGCAGTGCTAGAGAATGGCCAGGGGGCAATCAGCCCCAGCATTTT.

The CDR3 reads CASAVGGFNEQFF. CDR3 in DNA: TGTGCCAGCGCCGTTGGGGGATTCAATGAGCAGTTCTTC. The rearrangement joins TRBV7-3 to TRBJ2-1; either TRBD1 or TRBD2 may supply D (5 bases each). Germline CDR1 is SGHTA and CDR2 is FQGTGA. This CDR3 is built from 13 residues. The V gene lost 8 bases and the J gene lost 6 bases, with 14 bases spanning the gap.

This clonotype has more than one count but fewer than ten. This chain links TRBV6-1 with TRBJ2-2; D uncertain. This CDR3 has 12 amino acids. V was shortened by 10 bases and J by 4 bases, with 10 bases between the two germline ends. Germline values: CDR1 MNHNS, CDR2 SASEGT. The CDR3 sequence is CATDRLTGELFF. As DNA, the CDR3 is TGTGCCACCGACCGACTCACCGGGGAGCTGTTTTTT.

This clonotype was observed a few times. The chain has TRBV7-2 and TRBJ2-5; D uncertain. The CDR3 extends over 12 amino acids. Deletions cut 5 bases from V and 2 bases from J, with 6 bases between. In germline, CDR1 is SGHTA, CDR2 FQGNSA. CDR3 DNA: TGTGCCAGCAGCCAGCTACAAGAGACCCAGTACTTC. It encodes CASSQLQETQYF. The whole variable domain, remainder taken from reference TRBV7-2 and TRBJ2-5, is GAGVSQSPSNKVTEKGKDVELRCDPISGHTALYWYRQSLGQGLEFLIYFQGNSAPDKSGLPSDRFSAERTGGSVSTLTIQRTQQEDSAVYLCASSQLQETQYFGPGTRLLVL.

The chain employs TRBV7-6 and TRBJ1-1; 10 nucleotides match TRBD1. The V gene's germline CDR1 is SGHVS and CDR2 FNYEAQ. The J segment lost 1 base and the V segment lost 5 bases, leaving 4 bases of the junction unmatched. The CDR3 totals 15 residues. The CDR3 coding sequence is TGTGCCAGCAGCCTGACAGGGGGCGGGAACACTGAAGCTTTCTTT. Amino acids: CASSLTGGGNTEAFF.

This clonotype was counted only a few times. The chain carries TRBV6-1 and TRBJ2-7, with D possibly matching TRBD2 (6 bases). The CDR3 covers 16 residues. Germline V lookup: CDR1 MNHNS, CDR2 SASEGT. Trimming pared 2 bases from V and 0 bases from J, leaving 14 bases between. The CDR3: CASSEWGGDSSYEQYF. Written as DNA, the CDR3 is TGTGCCAGCAGTGAATGGGGCGGGGACTCCTCCTACGAGCAGTACTTC.

The chain recombines TRBV7-9 with TRBJ1-4; tentatively, D is TRBD1 (5 bases). The ends were cut back, 4 bases at V and 0 bases at J, with 12 bases in the middle. The CDR3 is 16 amino acids. Looked up from germline, CDR1 is SEHNR and CDR2 is FQNEAQ (reference sequence). CDR3 sequence: CASSSRAEATNEKLFF. CDR3 DNA sequence: TGTGCCAGCAGCTCCAGGGCCGAAGCAACTAATGAAAAACTGTTTTTT.

The chain links TRBV23-1 to TRBJ1-1; D is unresolved. TRBV23-1 is an ORF for which the function is uncertain. V was shortened by 4 bases and J by 0 bases, with 18 bases between the two germline ends. This CDR3 region has 17 residues. The CDR3 bases are TGCGCCAGCAGTCCACTGACGACGGGCCTTATGAACACTGAAGCTTTCTTT. This encodes CASSPLTTGLMNTEAFF.

This clonotype was seen only a few times. The chain carries TRBV7-9 and TRBJ2-7; D is perhaps TRBD1 or TRBD2 (5 bases each). CDR1 and CDR2 (germline): SEHNR, FQNEAQ (reference sequence). V was clipped by 3 bases and J by 2 bases, with 17 bases between them. The CDR3 loop spans 16 amino acids. The CDR3 loop reads CASSFNDRDGTYEQYF. The CDR3 nucleotides read TGTGCCAGCAGCTTTAATGATAGGGACGGTACCTACGAGCAGTACTTC.

Of note for this clonotype: At one end, the junction sequence differs from germline, possibly due to a read error. The V call is TRBV6-2 or TRBV6-3, the J call TRBJ2-7; 7 nucleotides line up with TRBD1. The CDR3 is 16 residues long. CDR1 and CDR2 from the germline V gene are MNHEY and SVGEGT. This chain's CDR3 is CASSLHPGTETYKQYF. The DNA of the CDR3 is TGTGCCAGCAGCCTCCACCCCGGGACAGAGACCTACAAGCAGTACTTC.